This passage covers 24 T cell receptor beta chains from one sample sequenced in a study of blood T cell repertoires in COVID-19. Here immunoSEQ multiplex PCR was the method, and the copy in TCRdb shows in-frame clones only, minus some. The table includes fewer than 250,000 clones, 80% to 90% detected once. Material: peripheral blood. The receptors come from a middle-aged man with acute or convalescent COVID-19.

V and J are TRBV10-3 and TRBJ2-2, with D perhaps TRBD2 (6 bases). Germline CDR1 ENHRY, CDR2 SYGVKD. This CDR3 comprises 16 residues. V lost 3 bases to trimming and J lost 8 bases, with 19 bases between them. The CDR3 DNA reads TGTGCCATCAGTGATGGGCGGGGCCCAGTCTCGGGGGAGCTGTTTTTT. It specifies CAISDGRGPVSGELFF.

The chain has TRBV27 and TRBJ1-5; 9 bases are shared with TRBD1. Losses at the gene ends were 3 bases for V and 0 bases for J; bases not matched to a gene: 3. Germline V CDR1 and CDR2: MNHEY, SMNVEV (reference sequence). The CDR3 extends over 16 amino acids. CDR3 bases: TGTGCCAGCAGTTTTTCGACAGGGGGTAGCAATCAGCCCCAGCATTTT. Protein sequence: CASSFSTGGSNQPQHF.

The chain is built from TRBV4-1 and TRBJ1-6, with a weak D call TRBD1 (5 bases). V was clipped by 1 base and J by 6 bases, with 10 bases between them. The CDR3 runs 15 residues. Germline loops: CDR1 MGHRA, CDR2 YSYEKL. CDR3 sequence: CASSQVRGFNSPLHF. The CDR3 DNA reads TGCGCCAGCAGCCAAGTTCGGGGGTTTAATTCACCCCTCCACTTT.

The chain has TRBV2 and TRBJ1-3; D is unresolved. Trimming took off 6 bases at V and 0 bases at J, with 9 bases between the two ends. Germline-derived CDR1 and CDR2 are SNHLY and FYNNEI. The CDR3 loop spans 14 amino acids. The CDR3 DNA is TGTGCCAGCAGGGCCGACTACTCTGGAAACACCATATATTTT. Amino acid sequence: CASRADYSGNTIYF.

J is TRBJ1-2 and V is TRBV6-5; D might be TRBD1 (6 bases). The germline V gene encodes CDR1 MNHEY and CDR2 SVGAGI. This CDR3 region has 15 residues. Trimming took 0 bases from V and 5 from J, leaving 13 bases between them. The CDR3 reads CASSYSKSQGYGYTF. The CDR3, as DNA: TGTGCCAGCAGTTACTCGAAGTCCCAGGGGTATGGCTACACCTTC.

In DNA form, the CDR3 reads TGTGCCACCAGCTACGGGTTCCCAGGGGAAGCTTTCTTT. Residues: CATSYGFPGEAFF. This sequence joins TRBV15 and TRBJ1-1; D might be TRBD1 (5 bases). The CDR3 runs to 13 residues. Germline values: CDR1 LNHNV, CDR2 YYDKDF (reference sequence). Trimming pared 5 bases from V and 8 bases from J, leaving 15 bases between.

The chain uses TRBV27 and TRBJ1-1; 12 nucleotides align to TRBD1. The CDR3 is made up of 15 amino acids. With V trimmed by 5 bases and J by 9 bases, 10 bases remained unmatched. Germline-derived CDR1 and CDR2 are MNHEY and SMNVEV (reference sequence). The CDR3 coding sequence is TGTGCCAGCAGTCCCGCCGGGACAGGGGGCTCTCAAGCTTTCTTT. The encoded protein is CASSPAGTGGSQAFF.

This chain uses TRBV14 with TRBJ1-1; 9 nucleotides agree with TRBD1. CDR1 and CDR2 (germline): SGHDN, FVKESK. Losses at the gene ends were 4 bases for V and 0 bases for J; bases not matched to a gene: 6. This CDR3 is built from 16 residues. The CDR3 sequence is CASSPWTGDLNTEAFF. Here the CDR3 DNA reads TGTGCCAGCAGCCCCTGGACAGGGGATCTGAACACTGAAGCTTTCTTT.

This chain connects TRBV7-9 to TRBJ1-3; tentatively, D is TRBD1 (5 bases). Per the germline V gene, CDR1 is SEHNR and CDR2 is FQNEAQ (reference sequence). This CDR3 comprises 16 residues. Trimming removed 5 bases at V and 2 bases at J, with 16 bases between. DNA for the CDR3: TGTGCCAGCAGCACCAGGGAGGGGTTTGCTGGAAACACCATATATTTT. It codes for CASSTREGFAGNTIYF.

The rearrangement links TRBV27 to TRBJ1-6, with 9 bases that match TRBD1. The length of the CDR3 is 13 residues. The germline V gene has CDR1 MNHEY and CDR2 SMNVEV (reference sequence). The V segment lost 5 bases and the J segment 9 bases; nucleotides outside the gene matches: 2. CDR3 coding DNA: TGTGCCAGCAGTACAGGGGGCCGTTCACCCCTCCACTTT. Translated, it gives CASSTGGRSPLHF.

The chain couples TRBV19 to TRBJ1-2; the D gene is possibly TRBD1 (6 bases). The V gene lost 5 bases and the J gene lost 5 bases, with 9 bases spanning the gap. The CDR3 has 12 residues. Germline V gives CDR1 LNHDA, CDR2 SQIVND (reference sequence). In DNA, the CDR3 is TGTGCCAGTAGTGAACAGGGTTATGGCTACACCTTC. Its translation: CASSEQGYGYTF.

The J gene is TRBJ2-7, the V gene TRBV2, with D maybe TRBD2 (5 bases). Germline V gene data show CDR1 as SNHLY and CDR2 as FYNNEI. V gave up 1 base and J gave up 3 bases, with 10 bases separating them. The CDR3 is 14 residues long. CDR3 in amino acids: CASSEGWAGYEQYF. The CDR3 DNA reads TGTGCCAGCAGTGAAGGTTGGGCGGGCTACGAGCAGTACTTC.

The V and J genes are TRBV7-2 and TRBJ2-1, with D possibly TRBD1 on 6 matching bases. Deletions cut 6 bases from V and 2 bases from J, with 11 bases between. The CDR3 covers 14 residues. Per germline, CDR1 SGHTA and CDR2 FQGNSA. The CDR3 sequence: CASRINRAYNEQFF. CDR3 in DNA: TGTGCCAGCAGGATAAACAGGGCCTACAATGAGCAGTTCTTC.

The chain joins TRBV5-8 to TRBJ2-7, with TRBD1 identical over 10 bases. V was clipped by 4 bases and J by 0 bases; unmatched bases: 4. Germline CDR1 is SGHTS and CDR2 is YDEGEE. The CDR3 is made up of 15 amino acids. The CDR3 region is CASSRGQGSSYEQYF. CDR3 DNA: TGTGCCAGCAGCAGGGGACAGGGGAGCTCCTACGAGCAGTACTTC.

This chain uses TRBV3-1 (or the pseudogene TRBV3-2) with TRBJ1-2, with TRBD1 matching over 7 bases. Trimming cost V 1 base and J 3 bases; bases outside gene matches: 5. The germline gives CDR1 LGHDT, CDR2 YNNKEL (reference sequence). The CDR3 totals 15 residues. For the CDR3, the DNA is TGTGCCAGCAGCCAAGGGCACAGGGGAGACTATGGCTACACCTTC. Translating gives CASSQGHRGDYGYTF.

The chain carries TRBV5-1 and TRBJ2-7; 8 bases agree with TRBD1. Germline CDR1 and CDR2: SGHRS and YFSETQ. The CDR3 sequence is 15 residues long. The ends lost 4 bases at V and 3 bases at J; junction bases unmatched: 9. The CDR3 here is CASSGGQGSRYEQYF. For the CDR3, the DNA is TGCGCCAGCAGCGGCGGACAGGGCTCACGCTACGAGCAGTACTTC.

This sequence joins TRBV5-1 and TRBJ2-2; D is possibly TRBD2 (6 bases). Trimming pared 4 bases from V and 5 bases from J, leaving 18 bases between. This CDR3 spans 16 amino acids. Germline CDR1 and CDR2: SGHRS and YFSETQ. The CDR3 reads CASSRGTSSVTGELFF. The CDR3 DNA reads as TGCGCCAGCAGCCGAGGGACTTCGAGTGTAACCGGGGAGCTGTTTTTT. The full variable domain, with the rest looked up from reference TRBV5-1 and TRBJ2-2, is KAGVTQTPRYLIKTRGQQVTLSCSPISGHRSVSWYQQTPGQGLQFLFEYFSETQRNKGNFPGRFSGRQFSNSRSEMNVSTLELGDSALYLCASSRGTSSVTGELFFGEGSRLTVL.

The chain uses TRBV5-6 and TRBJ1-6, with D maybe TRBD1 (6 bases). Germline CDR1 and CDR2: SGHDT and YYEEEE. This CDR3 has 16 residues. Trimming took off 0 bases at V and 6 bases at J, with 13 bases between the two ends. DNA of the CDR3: TGTGCCAGCAGCTTGGGAGGAACAGGGAGTAATTCACCCCTCCACTTT. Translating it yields CASSLGGTGSNSPLHF.

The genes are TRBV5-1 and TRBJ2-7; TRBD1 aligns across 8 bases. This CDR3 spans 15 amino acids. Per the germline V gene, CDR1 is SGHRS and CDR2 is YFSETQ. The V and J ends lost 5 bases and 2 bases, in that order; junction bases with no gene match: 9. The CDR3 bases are TGCGCCAGCAGGTGGACAGGGACGCGTACCTACGAGCAGTACTTC. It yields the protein CASRWTGTRTYEQYF.

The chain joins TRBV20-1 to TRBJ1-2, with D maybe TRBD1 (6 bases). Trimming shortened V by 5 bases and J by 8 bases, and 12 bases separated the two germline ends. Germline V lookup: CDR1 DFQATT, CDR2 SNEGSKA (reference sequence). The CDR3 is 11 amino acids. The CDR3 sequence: CSASGAPGYTF. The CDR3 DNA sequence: TGCAGTGCTTCAGGGGCCCCAGGCTACACCTTC.

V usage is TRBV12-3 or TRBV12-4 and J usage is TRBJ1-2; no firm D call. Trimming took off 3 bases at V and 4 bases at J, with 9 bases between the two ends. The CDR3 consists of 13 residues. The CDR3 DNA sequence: TGTGCCAGCAGTTTGACCGGAGCCTATGGCTACACCTTC. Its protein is CASSLTGAYGYTF.

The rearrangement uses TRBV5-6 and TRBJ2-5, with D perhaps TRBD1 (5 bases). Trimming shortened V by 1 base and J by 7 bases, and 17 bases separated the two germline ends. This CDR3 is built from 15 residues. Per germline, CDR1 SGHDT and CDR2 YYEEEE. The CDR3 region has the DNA TGTGCCAGCAGCTTGTGGCGCAGGGAAGGGGTGACCCAGTACTTC. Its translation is CASSLWRREGVTQYF.

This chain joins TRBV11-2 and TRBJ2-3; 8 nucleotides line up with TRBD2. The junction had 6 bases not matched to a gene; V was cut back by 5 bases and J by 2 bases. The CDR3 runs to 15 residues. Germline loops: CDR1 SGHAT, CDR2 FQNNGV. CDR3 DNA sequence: TGTGCCAGCAGCATAACTAGCGGCATCACAGATACGCAGTATTTT. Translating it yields CASSITSGITDTQYF.

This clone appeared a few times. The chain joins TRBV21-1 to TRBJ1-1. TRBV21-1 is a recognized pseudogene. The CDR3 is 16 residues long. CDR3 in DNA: TGTGCCAGCAGCGCCCCCCGAGGGCAGCTGAACACTGAAGCTTTCTTT. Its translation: CASSAPRGQLNTEAFF.